Sequencing of this T cell receptor beta chain was carried out in a study of cytomegalovirus exposure and HLA in healthy donors. The protocol was immunoSEQ multiplex PCR, while the TCRdb copy is restricted to in-frame clones and leaves out a portion. The sample lists 140,000 or so clones; 90% were seen once. About this clone itself: Antigen unknown.

Notes on the study in general: Per published reports, the classifier diagnosed cytomegalovirus status with high specificity and sensitivity.

The donors were members of the roughly 130-subject validation cohort (separate from the roughly 670-subject first cohort). Trimming at V came to 4 bases and at J to 4 bases, leaving 6 bases not matched to a gene. The germline V gene has CDR1 SGHRS and CDR2 YFSETQ. The CDR3 length is 14 residues. This chain connects TRBV5-1 to TRBJ1-1; 8 nucleotides line up with TRBD1. The sequence came from a woman aged 25 to 39 in good health and CMV-seropositive. The sequenced sample consisted of PBMCs. Written as DNA, the CDR3 is TGCGCCAGCAGCCGCGGACAGGGTAGCACTGAAGCTTTCTTT. Its protein product is CASSRGQGSTEAFF.